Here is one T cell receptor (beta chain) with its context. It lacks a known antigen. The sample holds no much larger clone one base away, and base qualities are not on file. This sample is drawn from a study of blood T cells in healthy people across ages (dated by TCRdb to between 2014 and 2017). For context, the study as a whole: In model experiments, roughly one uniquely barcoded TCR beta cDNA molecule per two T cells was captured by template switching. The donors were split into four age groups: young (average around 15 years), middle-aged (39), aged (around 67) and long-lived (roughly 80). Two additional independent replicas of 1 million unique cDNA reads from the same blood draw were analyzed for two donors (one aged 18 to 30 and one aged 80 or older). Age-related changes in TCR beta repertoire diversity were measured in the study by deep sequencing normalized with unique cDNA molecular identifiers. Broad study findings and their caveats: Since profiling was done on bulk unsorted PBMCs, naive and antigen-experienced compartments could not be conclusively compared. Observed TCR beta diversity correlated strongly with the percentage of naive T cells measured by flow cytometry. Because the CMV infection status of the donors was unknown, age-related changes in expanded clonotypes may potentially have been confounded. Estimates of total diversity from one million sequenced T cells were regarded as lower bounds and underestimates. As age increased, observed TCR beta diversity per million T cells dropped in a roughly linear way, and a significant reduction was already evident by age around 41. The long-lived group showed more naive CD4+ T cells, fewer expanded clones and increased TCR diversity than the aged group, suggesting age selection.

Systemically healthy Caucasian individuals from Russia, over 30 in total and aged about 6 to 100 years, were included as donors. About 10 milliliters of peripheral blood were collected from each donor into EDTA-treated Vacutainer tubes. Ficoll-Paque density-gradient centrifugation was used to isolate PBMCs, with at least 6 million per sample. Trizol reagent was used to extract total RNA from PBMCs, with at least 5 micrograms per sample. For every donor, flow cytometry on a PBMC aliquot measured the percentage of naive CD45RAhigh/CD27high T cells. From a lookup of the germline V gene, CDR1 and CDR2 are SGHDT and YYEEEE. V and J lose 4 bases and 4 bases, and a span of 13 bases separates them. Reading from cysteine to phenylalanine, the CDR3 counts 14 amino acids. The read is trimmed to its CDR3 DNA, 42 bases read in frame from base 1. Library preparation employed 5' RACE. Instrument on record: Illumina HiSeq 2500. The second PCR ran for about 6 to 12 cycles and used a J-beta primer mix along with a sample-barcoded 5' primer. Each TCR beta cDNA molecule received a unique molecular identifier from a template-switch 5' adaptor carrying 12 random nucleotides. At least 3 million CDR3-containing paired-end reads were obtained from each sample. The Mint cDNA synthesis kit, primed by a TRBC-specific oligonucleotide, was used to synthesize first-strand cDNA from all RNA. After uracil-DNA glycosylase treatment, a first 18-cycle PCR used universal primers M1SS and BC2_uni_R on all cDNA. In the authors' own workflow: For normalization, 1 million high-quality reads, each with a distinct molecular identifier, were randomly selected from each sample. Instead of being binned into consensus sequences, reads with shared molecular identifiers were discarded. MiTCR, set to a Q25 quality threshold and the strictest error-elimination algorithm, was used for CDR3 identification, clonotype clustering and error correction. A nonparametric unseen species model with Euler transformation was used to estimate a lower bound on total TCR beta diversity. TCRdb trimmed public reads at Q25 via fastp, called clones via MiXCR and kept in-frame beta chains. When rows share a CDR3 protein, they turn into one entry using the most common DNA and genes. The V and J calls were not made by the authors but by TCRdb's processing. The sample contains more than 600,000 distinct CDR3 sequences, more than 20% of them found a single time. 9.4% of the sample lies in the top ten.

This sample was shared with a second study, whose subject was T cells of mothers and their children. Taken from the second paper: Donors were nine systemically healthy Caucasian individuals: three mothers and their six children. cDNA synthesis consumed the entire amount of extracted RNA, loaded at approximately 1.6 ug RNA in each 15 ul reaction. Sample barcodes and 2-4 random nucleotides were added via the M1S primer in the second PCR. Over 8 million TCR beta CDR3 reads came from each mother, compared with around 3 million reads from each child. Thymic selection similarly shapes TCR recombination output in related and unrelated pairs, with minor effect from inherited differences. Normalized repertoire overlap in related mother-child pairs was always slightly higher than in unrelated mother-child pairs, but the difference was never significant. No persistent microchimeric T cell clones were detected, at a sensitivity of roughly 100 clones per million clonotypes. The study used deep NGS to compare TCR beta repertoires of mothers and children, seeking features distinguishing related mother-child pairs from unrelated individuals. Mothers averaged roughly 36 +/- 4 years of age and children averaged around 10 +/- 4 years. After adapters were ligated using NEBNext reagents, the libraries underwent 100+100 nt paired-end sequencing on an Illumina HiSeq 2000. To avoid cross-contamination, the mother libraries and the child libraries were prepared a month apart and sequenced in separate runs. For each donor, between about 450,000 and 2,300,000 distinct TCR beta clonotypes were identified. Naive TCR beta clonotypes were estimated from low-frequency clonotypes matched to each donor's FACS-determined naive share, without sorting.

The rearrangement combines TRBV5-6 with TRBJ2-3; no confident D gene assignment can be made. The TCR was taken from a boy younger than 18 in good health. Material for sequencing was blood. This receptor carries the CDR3 CASSRIGFSDTQYF. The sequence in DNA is TGTGCCAGCAGCCGGATCGGGTTCTCAGATACGCAGTATTTT.